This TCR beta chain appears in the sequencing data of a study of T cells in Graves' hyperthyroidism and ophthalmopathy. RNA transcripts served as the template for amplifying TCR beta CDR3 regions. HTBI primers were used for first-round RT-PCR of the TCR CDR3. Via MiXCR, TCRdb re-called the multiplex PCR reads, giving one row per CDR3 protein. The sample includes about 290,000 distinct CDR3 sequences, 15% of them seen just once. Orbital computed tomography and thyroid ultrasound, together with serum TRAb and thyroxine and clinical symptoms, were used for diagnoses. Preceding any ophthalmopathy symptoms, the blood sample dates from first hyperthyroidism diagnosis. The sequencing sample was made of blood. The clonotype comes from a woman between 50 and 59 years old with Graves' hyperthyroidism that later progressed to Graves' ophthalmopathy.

This CDR3 is CASSLGGHDTEAFF. The CDR3 nucleotides are TGTGCCAGCAGCTTAGGTGGACATGACACTGAAGCTTTCTTT. This rearrangement joins TRBV7-9 to TRBJ1-1; weak D call: TRBD1 (5 bases). The CDR3 has 14 amino acids. CDR1 is SEHNR and CDR2 is FQNEAQ in the germline V gene (reference sequence). V lost 1 base, J lost 3 bases, and 9 bases lay in between. Full variable domain (rest looked up from reference TRBV7-9 and TRBJ1-1): DTGVSQNPRHKITKRGQNVTFRCDPISEHNRLYWYRQTLGQGPEFLTYFQNEAQLEKSRLLSDRFSAERPKGSFSTLEIQRTEQGDSAMYLCASSLGGHDTEAFFGQGTRLTVV.